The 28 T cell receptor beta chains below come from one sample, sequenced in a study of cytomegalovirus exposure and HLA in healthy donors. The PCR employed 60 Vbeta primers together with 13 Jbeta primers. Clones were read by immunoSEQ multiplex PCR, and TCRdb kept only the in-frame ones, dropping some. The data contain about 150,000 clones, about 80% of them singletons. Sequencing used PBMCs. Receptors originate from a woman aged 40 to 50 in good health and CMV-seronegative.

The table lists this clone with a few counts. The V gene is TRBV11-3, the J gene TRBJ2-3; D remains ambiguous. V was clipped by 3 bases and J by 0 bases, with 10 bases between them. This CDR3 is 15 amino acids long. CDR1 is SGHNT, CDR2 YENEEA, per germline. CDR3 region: CASSFGVASTDTQYF. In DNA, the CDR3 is TGTGCCAGCAGCTTCGGAGTGGCCAGCACAGATACGCAGTATTTT. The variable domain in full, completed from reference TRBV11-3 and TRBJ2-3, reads EAGVVQSPRYKIIEKKQPVAFWCNPISGHNTLYWYLQNLGQGPELLIRYENEEAVDDSQLPKDRFSAERLKGVDSTLKIQPAELGDSAVYLCASSFGVASTDTQYFGPGTRLTVL.

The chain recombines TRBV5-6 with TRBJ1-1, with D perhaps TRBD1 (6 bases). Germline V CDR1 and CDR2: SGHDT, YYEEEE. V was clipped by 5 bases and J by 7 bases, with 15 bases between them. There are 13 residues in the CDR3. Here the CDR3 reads CASRSSGVSEAFF. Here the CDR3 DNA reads TGTGCCAGCAGATCCTCAGGGGTTAGTGAAGCTTTCTTT. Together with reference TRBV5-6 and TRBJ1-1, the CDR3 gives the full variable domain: DAGVTQSPTHLIKTRGQQVTLRCSPKSGHDTVSWYQQALGQGPQFIFQYYEEEERQRGNFPDRFSGHQFPNYSSELNVNALLLGDSALYLCASRSSGVSEAFFGQGTRLTVV.

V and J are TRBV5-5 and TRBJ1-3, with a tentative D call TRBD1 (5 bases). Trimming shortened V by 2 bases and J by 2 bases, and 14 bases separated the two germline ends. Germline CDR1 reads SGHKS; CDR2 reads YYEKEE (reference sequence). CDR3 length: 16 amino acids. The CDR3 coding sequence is TGTGCCAGCAGCTTTGGCGCAGGGTCGGCTGGAAACACCATATATTTT. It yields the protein CASSFGAGSAGNTIYF.

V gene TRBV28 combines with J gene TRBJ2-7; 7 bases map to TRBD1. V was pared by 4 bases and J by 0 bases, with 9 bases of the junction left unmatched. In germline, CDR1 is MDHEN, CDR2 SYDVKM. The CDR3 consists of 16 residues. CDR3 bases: TGTGCCAGCAGTTCTCCGGGACAGAAGAGCTCCTACGAGCAGTACTTC. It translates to CASSSPGQKSSYEQYF.

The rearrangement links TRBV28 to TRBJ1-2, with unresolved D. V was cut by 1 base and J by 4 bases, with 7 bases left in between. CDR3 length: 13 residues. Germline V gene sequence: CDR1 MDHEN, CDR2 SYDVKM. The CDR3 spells CASSLFVSYGYTF. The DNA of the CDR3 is TGTGCCAGCAGTTTATTTGTCAGCTATGGCTACACCTTC.

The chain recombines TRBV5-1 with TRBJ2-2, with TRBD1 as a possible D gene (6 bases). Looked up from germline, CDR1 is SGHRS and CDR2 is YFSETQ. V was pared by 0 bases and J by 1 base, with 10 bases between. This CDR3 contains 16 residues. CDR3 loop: CASSLVRTENTGELFF. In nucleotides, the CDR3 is TGCGCCAGCAGCTTGGTCCGGACAGAGAACACCGGGGAGCTGTTTTTT.

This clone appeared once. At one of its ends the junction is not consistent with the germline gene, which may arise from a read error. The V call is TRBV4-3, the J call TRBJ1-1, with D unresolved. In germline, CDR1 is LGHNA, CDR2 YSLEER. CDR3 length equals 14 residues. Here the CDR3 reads CASSKDPMNTEAFF. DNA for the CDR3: TGCGCCAGCAGCAAAGACCCAATGAACACTGAAGCTTTCTTT.

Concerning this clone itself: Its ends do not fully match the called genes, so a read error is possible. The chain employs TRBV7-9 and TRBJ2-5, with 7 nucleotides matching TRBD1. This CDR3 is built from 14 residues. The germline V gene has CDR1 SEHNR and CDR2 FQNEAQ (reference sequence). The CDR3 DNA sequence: TGTTCCAGCAGTGCCGGGACAGCACTTGAGACCCAGTACTTC. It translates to CSSSAGTALETQYF.

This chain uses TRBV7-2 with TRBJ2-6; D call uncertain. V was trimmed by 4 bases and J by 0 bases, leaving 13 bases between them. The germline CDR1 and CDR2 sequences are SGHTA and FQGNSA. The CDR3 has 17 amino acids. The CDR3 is CASSSIAESSGANVLTF. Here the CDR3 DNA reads TGTGCCAGCAGCTCGATTGCGGAGAGCTCTGGGGCCAACGTCCTGACTTTC.

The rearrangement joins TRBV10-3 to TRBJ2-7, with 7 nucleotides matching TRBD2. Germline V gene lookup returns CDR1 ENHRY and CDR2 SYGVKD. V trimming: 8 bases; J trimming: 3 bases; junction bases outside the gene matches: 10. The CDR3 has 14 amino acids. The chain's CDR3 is CAISMTSPGYEQYF. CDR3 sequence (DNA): TGTGCCATCTCGATGACTAGCCCTGGCTACGAGCAGTACTTC.

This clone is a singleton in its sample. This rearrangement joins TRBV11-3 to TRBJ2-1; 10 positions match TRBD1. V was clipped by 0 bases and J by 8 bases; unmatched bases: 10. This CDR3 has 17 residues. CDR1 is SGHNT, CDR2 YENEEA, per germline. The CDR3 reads CASSLDAGTGAIHEQFF. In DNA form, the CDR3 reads TGTGCCAGCAGCTTAGACGCGGGGACAGGGGCCATCCATGAGCAGTTCTTC.

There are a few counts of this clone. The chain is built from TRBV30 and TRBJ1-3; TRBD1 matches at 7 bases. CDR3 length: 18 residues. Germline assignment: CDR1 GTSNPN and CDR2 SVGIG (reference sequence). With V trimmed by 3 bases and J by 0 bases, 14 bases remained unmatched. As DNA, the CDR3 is TGTGCCTGGAGCCGGGACAGACTGGGGCTTAGCTCTGGAAACACCATATATTTT. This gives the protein CAWSRDRLGLSSGNTIYF.

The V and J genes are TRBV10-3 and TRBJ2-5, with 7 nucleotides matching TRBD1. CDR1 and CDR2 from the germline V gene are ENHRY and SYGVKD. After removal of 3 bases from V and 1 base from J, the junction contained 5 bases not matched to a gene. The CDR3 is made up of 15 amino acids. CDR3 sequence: CAISEVGQPQETQYF. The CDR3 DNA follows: TGTGCCATCAGTGAAGTGGGACAGCCCCAAGAGACCCAGTACTTC.

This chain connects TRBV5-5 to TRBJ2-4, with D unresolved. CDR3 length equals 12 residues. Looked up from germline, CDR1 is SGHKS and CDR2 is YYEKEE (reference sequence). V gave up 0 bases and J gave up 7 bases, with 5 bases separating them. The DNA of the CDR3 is TGTGCCAGCAGCTTGGAGCGCAACATTCAGTACTTC. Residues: CASSLERNIQYF.

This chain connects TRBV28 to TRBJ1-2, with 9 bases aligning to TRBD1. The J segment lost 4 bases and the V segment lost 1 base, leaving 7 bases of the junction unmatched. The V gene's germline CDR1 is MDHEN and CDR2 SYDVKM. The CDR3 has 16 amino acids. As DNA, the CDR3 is TGTGCCAGCAGTTTATCCAGGGACAGGGAGGTCTATGGCTACACCTTC. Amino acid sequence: CASSLSRDREVYGYTF.

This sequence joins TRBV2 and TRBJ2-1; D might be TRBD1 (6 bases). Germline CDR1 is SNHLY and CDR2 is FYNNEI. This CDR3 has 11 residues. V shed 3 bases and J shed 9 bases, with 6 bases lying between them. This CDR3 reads CASSDRGEQFF. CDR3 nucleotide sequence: TGTGCCAGCAGTGACAGGGGTGAGCAGTTCTTC. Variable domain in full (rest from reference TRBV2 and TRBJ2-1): EPEVTQTPSHQVTQMGQEVILRCVPISNHLYFYWYRQILGQKVEFLVSFYNNEISEKSEIFDDQFSVERPDGSNFTLKIRSTKLEDSAMYFCASSDRGEQFFGPGTRLTVL.

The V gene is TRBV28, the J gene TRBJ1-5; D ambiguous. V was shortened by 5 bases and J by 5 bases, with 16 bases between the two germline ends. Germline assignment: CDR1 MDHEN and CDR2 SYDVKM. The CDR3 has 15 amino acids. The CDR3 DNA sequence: TGTGCCAGCAGTCGAAGGGAGGACTGGGATCAGCCCCAGCATTTT. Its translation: CASSRREDWDQPQHF.

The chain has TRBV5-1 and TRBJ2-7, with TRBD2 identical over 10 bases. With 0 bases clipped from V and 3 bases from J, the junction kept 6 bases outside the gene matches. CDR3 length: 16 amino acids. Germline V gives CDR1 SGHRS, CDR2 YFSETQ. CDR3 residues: CASSLAGTSALYEQYF. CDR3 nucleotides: TGCGCCAGCAGCTTGGCCGGGACTAGCGCTCTCTACGAGCAGTACTTC.

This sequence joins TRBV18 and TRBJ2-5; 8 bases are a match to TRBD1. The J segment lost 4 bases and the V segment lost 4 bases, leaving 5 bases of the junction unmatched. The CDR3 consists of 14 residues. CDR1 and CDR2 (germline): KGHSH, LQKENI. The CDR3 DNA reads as TGTGCCAGCTCACTCAGGGGGCCATCAGAGACCCAGTACTTC. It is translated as CASSLRGPSETQYF. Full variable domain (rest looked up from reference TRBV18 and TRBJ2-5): NAGVMQNPRHLVRRRGQEARLRCSPMKGHSHVYWYRQLPEEGLKFMVYLQKENIIDESGMPKERFSAEFPKEGPSILRIQQVVRGDSAAYFCASSLRGPSETQYFGPGTRLLVL.

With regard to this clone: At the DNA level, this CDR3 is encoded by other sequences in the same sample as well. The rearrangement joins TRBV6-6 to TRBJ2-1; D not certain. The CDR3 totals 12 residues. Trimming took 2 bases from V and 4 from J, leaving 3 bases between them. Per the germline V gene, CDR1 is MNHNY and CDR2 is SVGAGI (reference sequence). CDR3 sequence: CASSYPYNEQFF. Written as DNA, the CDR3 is TGTGCCAGCAGTTACCCGTACAATGAGCAGTTCTTC.

The CDR3 bases are TGTGCCAGTAGTAGTGTGGTAGGGGGGGCAGATACGCAGTATTTT. It yields the protein CASSSVVGGADTQYF. This sequence joins TRBV19 and TRBJ2-3; perhaps TRBD2 as D (7 bases). The CDR3 extends over 15 amino acids. Germline values: CDR1 LNHDA, CDR2 SQIVND (reference sequence). Trimming left V 4 bases short and J 4 bases short, with 15 bases between.

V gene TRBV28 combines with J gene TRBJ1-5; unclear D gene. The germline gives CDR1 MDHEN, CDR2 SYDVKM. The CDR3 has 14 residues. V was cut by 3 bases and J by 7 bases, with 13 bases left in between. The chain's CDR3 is CASSLSPPRQPQHF. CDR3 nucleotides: TGTGCCAGCAGTTTGTCGCCCCCCCGGCAGCCCCAGCATTTT.

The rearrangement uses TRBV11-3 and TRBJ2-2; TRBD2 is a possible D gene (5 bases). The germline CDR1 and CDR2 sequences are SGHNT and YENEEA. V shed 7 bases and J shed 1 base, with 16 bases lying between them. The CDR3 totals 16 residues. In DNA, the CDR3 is TGTGCCAGCACCCCAGCGGTTACAGAGAACACCGGGGAGCTGTTTTTT. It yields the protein CASTPAVTENTGELFF.

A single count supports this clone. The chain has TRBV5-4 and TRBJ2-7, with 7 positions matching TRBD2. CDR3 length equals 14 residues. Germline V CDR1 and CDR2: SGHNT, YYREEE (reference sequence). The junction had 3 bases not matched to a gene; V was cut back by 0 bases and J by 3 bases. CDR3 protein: CASSLAAGVYEQYF. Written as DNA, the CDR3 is TGTGCCAGCAGCTTGGCGGCGGGGGTCTACGAGCAGTACTTC.

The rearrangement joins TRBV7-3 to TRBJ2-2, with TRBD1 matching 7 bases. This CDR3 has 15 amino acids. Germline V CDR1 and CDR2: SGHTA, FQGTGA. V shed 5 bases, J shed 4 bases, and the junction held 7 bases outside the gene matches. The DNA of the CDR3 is TGTGCCAGCAGCCCCAGACAGGGAGTCACCGGGGAGCTGTTTTTT. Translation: CASSPRQGVTGELFF.

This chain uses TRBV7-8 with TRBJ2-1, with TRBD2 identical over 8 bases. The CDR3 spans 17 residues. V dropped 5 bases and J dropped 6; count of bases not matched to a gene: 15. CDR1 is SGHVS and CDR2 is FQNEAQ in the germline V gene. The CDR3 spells CASSRGILAVGGNEQFF. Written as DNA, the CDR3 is TGTGCCAGCAGCCGGGGGATACTAGCGGTGGGGGGCAATGAGCAGTTCTTC.

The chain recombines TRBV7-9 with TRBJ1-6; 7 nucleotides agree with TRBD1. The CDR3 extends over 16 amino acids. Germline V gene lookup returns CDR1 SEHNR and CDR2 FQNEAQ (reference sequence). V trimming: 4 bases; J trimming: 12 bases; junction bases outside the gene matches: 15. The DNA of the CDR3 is TGTGCCAGCAGCTCAGATCGGACAGGAGTGATTCGACCCCTCCACTTT. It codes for CASSSDRTGVIRPLHF. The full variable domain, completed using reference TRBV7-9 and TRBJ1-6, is DTGVSQNPRHKITKRGQNVTFRCDPISEHNRLYWYRQTLGQGPEFLTYFQNEAQLEKSRLLSDRFSAERPKGSFSTLEIQRTEQGDSAMYLCASSSDRTGVIRPLHFGNGTRLTVT.

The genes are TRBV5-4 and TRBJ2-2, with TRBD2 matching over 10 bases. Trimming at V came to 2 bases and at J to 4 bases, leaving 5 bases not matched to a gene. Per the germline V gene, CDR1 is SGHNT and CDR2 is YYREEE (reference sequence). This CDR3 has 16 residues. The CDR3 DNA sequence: TGTGCCAGCAGCTTCAGAAGCGGGAGGGCCACCGGGGAGCTGTTTTTT. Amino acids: CASSFRSGRATGELFF.